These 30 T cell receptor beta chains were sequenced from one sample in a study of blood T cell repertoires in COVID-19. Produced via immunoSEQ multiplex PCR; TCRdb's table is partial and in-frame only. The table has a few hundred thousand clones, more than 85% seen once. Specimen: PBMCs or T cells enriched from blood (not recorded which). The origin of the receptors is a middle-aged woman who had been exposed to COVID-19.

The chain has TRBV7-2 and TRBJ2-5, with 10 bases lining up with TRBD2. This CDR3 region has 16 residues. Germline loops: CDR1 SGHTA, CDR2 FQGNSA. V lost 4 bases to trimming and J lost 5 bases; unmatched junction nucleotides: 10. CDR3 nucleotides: TGTGCCAGCAGCTGGTTAAAGCGGGGGGGTACGGAGACCCAGTACTTC. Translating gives CASSWLKRGGTETQYF.

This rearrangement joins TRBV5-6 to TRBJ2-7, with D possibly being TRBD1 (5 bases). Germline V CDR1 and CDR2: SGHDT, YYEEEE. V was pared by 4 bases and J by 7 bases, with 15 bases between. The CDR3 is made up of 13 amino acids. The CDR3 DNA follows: TGTGCCAGCAGCCGACCAACAGGTGGGGAGCAGTACTTC. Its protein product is CASSRPTGGEQYF.

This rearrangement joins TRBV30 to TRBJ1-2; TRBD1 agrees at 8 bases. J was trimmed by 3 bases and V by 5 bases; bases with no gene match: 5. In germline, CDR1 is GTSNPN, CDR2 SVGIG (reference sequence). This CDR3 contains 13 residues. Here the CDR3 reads CAWYRGMDYGYTF. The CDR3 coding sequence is TGTGCCTGGTACAGGGGGATGGACTATGGCTACACCTTC.

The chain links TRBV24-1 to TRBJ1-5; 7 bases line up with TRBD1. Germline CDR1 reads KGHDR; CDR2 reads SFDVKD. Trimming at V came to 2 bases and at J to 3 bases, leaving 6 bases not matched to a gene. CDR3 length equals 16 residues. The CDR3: CATSDSGQPYNQPQHF. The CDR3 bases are TGTGCCACCAGTGATTCGGGACAGCCGTACAATCAGCCCCAGCATTTT.

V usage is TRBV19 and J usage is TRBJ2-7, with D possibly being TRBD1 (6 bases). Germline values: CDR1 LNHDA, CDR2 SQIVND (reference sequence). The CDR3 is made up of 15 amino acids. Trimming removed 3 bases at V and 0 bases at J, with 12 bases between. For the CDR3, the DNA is TGTGCCAGTAGTATGCCCAGGGGCAGCTCCTACGAGCAGTACTTC. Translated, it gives CASSMPRGSSYEQYF.

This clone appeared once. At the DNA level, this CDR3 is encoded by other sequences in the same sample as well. The CDR3 DNA follows: TGTGCCAGCAGTGATCGGGGTGGTGGTGAGACCCAGTACTTC. This translates into CASSDRGGGETQYF. V usage is TRBV2 and J usage is TRBJ2-5, with TRBD2 as a possible D gene (5 bases). The CDR3 runs 14 residues. The V end was cut by 3 bases, the J end by 5 bases, with 13 bases between. Germline V CDR1 and CDR2: SNHLY, FYNNEI. The full variable domain, completed using reference TRBV2 and TRBJ2-5, is EPEVTQTPSHQVTQMGQEVILRCVPISNHLYFYWYRQILGQKVEFLVSFYNNEISEKSEIFDDQFSVERPDGSNFTLKIRSTKLEDSAMYFCASSDRGGGETQYFGPGTRLLVL.

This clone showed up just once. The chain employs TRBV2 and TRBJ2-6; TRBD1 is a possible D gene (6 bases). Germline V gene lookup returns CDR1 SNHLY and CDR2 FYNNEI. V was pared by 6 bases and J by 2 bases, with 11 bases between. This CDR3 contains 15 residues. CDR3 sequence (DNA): TGTGCCAGCAGGAGGACAGACGCTGGGGCCAACGTCCTGACTTTC. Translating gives CASRRTDAGANVLTF.

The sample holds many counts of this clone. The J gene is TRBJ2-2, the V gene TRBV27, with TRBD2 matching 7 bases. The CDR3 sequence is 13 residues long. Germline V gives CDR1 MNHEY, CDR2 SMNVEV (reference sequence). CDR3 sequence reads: CASGASGTGELFF. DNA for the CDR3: TGTGCAAGCGGGGCTTCCGGAACCGGGGAGCTGTTTTTT.

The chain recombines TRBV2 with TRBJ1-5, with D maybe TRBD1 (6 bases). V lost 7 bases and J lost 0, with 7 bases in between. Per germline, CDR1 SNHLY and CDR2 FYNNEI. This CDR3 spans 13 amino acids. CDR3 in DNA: TGTGCCAGCAAGGGGGATAGCAATCAGCCCCAGCATTTT. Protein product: CASKGDSNQPQHF.

The CDR3 protein is CASSTRQGTKNEQFF. DNA for the CDR3: TGTGCCAGTAGTACTCGCCAGGGGACTAAAAATGAGCAGTTCTTC. The chain carries TRBV19 and TRBJ2-1; a possible D gene is TRBD2 (7 bases). This CDR3 has 15 amino acids. Deletions cut 4 bases from V and 7 bases from J, with 17 bases between. Germline CDR1 and CDR2: LNHDA and SQIVND (reference sequence).

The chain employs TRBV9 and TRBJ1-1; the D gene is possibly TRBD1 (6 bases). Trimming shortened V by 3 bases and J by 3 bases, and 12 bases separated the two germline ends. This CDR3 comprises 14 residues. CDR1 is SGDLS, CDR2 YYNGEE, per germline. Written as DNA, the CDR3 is TGTGCCAGCAGCGCTGGGGGCACTTACACTGAAGCTTTCTTT. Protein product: CASSAGGTYTEAFF.

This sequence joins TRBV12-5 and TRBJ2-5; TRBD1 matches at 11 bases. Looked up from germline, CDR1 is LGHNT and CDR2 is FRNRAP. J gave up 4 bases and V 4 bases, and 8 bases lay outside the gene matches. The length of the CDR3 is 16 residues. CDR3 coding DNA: TGTGCTAGTGGTTCCGCCGGGACAGGGGGGGTAGAGACCCAGTACTTC. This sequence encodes CASGSAGTGGVETQYF.

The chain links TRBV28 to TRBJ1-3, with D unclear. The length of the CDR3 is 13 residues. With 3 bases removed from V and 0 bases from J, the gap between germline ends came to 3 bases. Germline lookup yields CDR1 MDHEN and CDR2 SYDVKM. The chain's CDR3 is CASSFRSGNTIYF. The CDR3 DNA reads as TGTGCCAGCAGTTTTCGCTCTGGAAACACCATATATTTT. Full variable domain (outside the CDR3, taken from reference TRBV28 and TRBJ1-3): DVKVTQSSRYLVKRTGEKVFLECVQDMDHENMFWYRQDPGLGLRLIYFSYDVKMKEKGDIPEGYSVSREKKERFSLILESASTNQTSMYLCASSFRSGNTIYFGEGSWLTVV.

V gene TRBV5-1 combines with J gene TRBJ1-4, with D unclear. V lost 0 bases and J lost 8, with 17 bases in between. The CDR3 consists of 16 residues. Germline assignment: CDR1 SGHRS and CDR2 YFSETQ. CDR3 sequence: CASSLVVQVGGEKLFF. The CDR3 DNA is TGCGCCAGCAGCTTGGTTGTTCAGGTGGGAGGGGAAAAACTGTTTTTT.

Here the CDR3 reads CASSLGGGQETQYF. DNA of the CDR3: TGTGCCAGCAGCTTAGGAGGAGGTCAAGAGACCCAGTACTTC. The V and J genes are TRBV11-3 and TRBJ2-5, with D possibly being TRBD2 (5 bases). Germline V gene lookup returns CDR1 SGHNT and CDR2 YENEEA. Trimming left V 1 base short and J 2 bases short, with 8 bases between. The CDR3 length is 14 residues.

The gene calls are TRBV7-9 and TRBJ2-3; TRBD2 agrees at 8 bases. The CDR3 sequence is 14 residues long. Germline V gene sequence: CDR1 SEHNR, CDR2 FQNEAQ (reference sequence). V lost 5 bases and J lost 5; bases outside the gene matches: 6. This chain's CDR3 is CASSPGGHVDTQYF. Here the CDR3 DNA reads TGTGCCAGCAGCCCGGGGGGGCATGTAGATACGCAGTATTTT. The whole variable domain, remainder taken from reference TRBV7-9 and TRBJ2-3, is DTGVSQNPRHKITKRGQNVTFRCDPISEHNRLYWYRQTLGQGPEFLTYFQNEAQLEKSRLLSDRFSAERPKGSFSTLEIQRTEQGDSAMYLCASSPGGHVDTQYFGPGTRLTVL.

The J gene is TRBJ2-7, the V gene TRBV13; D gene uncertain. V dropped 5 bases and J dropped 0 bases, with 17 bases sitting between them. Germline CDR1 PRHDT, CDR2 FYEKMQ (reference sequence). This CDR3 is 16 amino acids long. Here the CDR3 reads CASSTRQAPNSYEQYF. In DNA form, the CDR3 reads TGTGCCAGCAGCACACGCCAGGCTCCGAACTCCTACGAGCAGTACTTC.

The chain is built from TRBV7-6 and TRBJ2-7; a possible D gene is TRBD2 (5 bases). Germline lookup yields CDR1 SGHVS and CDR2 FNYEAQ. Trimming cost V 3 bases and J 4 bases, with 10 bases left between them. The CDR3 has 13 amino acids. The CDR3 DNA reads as TGTGCCAGCAGCTTGGGCGGGCTGTACGAGCAGTACTTC. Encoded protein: CASSLGGLYEQYF.

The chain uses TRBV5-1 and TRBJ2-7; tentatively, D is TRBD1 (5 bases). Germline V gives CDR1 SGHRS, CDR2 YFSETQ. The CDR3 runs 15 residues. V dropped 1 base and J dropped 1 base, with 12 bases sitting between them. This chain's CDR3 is CASSLRSGASYEQYF. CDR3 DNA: TGCGCCAGCAGCTTGCGGTCTGGGGCTTCCTACGAGCAGTACTTC.

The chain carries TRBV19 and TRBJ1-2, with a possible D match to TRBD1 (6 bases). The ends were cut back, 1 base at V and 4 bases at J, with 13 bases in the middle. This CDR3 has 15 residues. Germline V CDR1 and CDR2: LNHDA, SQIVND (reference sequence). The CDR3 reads CASSIGWGRVYGYTF. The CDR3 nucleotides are TGTGCCAGTAGTATAGGATGGGGGCGCGTCTATGGCTACACCTTC.

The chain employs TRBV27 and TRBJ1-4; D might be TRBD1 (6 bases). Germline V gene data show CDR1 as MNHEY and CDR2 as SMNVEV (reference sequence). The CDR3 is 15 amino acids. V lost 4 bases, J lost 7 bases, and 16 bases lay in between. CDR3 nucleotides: TGTGCCAGCAGTTCCATCCAGGGGTTTAGTGAAAAACTGTTTTTT. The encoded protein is CASSSIQGFSEKLFF.

CDR3 nucleotide sequence: TGTGCCAGCAGCTTGGAGAACAGGGTTAATGAGCAGTTCTTC. Translating it yields CASSLENRVNEQFF. This chain connects TRBV5-4 to TRBJ2-1; D might be TRBD1 (6 bases). Looked up from germline, CDR1 is SGHNT and CDR2 is YYREEE (reference sequence). V was cut by 0 bases and J by 7 bases, with 11 bases left in between. The CDR3 runs to 14 residues.

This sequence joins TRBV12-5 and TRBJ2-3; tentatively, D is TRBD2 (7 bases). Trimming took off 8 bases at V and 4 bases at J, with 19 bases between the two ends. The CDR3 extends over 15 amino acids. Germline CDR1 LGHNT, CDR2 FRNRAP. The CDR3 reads CASTRVGGGSDTQYF. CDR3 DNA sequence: TGTGCTAGTACCCGAGTAGGGGGGGGTTCAGATACGCAGTATTTT.

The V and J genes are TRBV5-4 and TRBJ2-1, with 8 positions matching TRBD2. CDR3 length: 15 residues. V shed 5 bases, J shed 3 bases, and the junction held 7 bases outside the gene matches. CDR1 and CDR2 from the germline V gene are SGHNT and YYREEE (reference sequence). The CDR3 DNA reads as TGTGCCAGCAGGGACAGCGGGGGCCTCTACAATGAGCAGTTCTTC. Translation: CASRDSGGLYNEQFF.

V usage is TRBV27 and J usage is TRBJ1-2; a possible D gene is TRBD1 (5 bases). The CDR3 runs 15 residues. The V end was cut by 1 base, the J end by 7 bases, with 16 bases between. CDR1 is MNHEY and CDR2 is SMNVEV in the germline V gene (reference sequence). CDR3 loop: CASSLLGGGQSGYTF. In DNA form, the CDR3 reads TGTGCCAGCAGTTTATTGGGGGGTGGTCAGAGTGGCTACACCTTC.

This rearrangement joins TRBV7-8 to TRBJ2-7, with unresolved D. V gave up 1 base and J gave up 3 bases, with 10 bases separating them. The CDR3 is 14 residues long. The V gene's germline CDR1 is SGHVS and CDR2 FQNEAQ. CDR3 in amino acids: CASSLVPTRYEQYF. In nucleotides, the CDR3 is TGTGCCAGCAGCTTAGTTCCCACTCGCTACGAGCAGTACTTC.

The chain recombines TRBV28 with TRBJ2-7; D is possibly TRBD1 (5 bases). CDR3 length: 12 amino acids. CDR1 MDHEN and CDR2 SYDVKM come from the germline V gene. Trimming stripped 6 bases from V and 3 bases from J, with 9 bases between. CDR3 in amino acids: CASSPTVYEQYF. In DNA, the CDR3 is TGTGCCAGCAGCCCGACAGTCTACGAGCAGTACTTC. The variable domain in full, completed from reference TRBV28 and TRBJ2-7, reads DVKVTQSSRYLVKRTGEKVFLECVQDMDHENMFWYRQDPGLGLRLIYFSYDVKMKEKGDIPEGYSVSREKKERFSLILESASTNQTSMYLCASSPTVYEQYFGPGTRLTVT.

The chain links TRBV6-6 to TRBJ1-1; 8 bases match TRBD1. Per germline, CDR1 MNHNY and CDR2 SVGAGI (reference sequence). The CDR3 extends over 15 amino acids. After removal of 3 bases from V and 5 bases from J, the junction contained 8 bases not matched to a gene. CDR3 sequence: CASSYQGASRTEAFF. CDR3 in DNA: TGTGCCAGCAGTTATCAGGGGGCATCTCGGACTGAAGCTTTCTTT.

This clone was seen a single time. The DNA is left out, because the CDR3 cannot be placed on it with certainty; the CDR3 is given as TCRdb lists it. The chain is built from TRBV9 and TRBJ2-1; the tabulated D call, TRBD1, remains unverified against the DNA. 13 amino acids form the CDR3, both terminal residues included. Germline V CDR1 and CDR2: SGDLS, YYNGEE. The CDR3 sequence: CASSVAGGADKFF.

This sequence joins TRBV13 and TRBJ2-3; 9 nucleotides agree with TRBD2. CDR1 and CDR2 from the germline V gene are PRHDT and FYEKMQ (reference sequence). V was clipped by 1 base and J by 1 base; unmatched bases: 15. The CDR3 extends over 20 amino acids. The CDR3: CASSLDVRGSGGGRTDTQYF. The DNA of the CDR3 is TGTGCCAGCAGCTTAGATGTCCGGGGTAGCGGGGGCGGCCGCACAGATACGCAGTATTTT.